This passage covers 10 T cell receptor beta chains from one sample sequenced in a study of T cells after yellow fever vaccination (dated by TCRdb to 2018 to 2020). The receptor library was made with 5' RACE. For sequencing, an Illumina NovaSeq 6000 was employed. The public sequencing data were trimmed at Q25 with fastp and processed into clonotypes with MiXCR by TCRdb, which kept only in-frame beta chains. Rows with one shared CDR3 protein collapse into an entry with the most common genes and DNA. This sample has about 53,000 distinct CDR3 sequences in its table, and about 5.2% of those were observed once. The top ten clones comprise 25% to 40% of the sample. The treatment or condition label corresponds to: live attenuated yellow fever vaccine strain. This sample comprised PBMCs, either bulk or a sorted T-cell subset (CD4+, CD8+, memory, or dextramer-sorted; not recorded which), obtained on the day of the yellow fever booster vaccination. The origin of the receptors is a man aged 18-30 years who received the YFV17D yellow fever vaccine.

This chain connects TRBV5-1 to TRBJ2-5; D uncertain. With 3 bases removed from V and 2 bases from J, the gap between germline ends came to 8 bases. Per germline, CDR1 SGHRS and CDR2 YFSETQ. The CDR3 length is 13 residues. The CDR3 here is CASSSANQETQYF. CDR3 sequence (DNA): TGCGCCAGCAGCTCAGCAAATCAAGAGACCCAGTACTTC. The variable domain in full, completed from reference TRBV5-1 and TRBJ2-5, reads KAGVTQTPRYLIKTRGQQVTLSCSPISGHRSVSWYQQTPGQGLQFLFEYFSETQRNKGNFPGRFSGRQFSNSRSEMNVSTLELGDSALYLCASSSANQETQYFGPGTRLLVL.

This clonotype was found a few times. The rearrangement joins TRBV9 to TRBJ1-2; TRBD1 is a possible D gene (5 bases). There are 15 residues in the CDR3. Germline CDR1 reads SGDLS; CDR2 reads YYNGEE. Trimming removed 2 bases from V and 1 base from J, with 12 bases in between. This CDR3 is CASSVRGQNNYGYTF. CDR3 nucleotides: TGTGCCAGCAGCGTTCGAGGACAAAATAACTATGGCTACACCTTC.

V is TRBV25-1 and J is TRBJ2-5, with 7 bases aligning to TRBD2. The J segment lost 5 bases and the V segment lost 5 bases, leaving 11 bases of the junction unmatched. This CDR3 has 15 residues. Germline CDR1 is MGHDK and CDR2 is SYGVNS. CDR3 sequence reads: CASSTSGLLKETQYF. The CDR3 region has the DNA TGTGCCAGCAGTACCTCGGGACTACTAAAGGAGACCCAGTACTTC. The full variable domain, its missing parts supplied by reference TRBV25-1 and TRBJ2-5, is EADIYQTPRYLVIGTGKKITLECSQTMGHDKMYWYQQDPGMELHLIHYSYGVNSTEKGDLSSESTVSRIRTEHFPLTLESARPSHTSQYLCASSTSGLLKETQYFGPGTRLLVL.

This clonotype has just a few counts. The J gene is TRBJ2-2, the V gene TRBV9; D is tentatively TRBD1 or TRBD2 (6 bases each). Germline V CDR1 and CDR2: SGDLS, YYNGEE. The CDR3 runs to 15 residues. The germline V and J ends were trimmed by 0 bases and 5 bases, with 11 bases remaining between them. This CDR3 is CASSVVGGGTGELFF. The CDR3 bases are TGTGCCAGCAGCGTAGTCGGGGGCGGGACCGGGGAGCTGTTTTTT. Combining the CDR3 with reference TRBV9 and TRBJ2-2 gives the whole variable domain DSGVTQTPKHLITATGQRVTLRCSPRSGDLSVYWYQQSLDQGLQFLIQYYNGEERAKGNILERFSAQQFPDLHSELNLSSLELGDSALYFCASSVVGGGTGELFFGEGSRLTVL.

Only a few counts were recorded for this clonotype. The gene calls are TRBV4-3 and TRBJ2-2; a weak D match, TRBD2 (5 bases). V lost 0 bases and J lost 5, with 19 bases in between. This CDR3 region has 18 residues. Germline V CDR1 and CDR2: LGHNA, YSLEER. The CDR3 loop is CASSQELRGNLGTGELFF. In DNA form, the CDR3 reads TGCGCCAGCAGCCAAGAGCTCCGGGGTAACCTAGGGACCGGGGAGCTGTTTTTT.

This CDR3 reads CSASSPQSGNTIYF. The CDR3 DNA reads as TGCAGTGCTAGTTCACCCCAATCTGGAAACACCATATATTTT. This sequence joins TRBV20-1 and TRBJ1-3; D remains ambiguous. The germline CDR1 and CDR2 sequences are DFQATT and SNEGSKA (reference sequence). V lost 3 bases to trimming and J lost 1 base, with 10 bases between them. The CDR3 extends over 14 amino acids.

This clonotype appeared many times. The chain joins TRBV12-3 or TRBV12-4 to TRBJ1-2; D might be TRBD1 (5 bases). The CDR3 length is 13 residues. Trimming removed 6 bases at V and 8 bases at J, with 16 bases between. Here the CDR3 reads CASSFGGGGGYTF. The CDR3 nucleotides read TGTGCCAGCAGCTTTGGGGGGGGTGGCGGCTACACCTTC.

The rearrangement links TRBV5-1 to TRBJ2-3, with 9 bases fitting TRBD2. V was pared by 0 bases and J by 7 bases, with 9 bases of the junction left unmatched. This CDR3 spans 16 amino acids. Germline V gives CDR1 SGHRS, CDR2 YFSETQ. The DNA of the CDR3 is TGCGCCAGCAGCTTGGACGTTGGGCTAGCGGGGAATACGCAGTATTTT. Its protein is CASSLDVGLAGNTQYF.

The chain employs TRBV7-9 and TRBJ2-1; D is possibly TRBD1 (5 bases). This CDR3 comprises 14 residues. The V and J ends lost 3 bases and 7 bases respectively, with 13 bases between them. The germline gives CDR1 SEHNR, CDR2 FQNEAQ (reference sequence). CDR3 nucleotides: TGTGCCAGCAGCTTGGCCCAGGGATGGAATGAGCAGTTCTTC. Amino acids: CASSLAQGWNEQFF.

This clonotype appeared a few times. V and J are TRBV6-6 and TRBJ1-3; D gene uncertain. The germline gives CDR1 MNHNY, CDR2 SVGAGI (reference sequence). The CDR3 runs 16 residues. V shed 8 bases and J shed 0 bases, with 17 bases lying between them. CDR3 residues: CASGWKRPDSGNTIYF. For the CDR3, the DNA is TGTGCCAGCGGCTGGAAGCGACCAGACTCTGGAAACACCATATATTTT.